This T cell receptor (beta chain) is from a study of cytotoxic CD8 clonotypes in ibrutinib-treated CLL. This CDR3 spans 16 amino acids. Germline-derived CDR1 and CDR2 are SGHTA and FQGTGA. The V segment lost 0 bases and the J segment 6 bases; nucleotides outside the gene matches: 8. Depth targeted 1 in 200,000 to 1 in 1 million T cells, averaging about 9.2x coverage per clonotype. Using immunoSEQ multiplex PCR, the repertoire was profiled, and TCRdb retains in-frame clones only, with some absent. The table has tens of thousands of clones, about 70% seen once. The clonotype comes from a human donor with chronic lymphocytic leukemia. The starting material was PBMCs, obtained after 12 months of ibrutinib treatment. The J gene is TRBJ2-3, the V gene TRBV7-3; 8 nucleotides line up with TRBD2. CDR3 region: CASSLTQRGPGDTQYF. Written as DNA, the CDR3 is TGTGCCAGCAGCTTAACTCAGCGGGGGCCAGGGGATACGCAGTATTTT.